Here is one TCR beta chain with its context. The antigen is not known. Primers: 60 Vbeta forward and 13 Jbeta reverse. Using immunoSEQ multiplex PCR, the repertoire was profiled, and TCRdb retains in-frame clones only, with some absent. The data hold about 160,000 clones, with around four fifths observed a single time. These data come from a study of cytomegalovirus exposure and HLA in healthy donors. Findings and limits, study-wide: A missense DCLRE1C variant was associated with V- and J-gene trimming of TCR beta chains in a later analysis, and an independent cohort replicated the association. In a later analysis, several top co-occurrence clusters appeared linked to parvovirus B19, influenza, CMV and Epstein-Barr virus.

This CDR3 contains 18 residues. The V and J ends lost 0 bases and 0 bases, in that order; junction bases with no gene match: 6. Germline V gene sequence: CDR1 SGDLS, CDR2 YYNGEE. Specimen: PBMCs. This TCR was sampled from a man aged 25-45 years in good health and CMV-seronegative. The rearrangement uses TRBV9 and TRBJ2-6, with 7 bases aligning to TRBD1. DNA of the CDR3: TGTGCCAGCAGCGTAGCGGACAGGTACAGCTCTGGGGCCAACGTCCTGACTTTC. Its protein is CASSVADRYSSGANVLTF.